These 17 T cell receptor beta chains originate from one sample sequenced in a study of cytomegalovirus exposure and HLA in healthy donors. PCR was performed using 60 Vbeta and 13 Jbeta primers. Here immunoSEQ multiplex PCR was the method, and the copy in TCRdb shows in-frame clones only, minus some. Among roughly 150,000 clones listed, roughly 70% were seen once. Sequences were obtained from PBMCs. Every receptor here comes from a man in his thirties or forties in good health and CMV-seropositive.

The CDR3 sequence is CASSNPTGYQETQYF. The CDR3 bases are TGTGCCAGCAGCAACCCGACAGGGTACCAAGAGACCCAGTACTTC. V is TRBV5-4 and J is TRBJ2-5, with 7 nucleotides matching TRBD1. V dropped 4 bases and J dropped 0; count of bases not matched to a gene: 6. From germline, CDR1 is SGHNT and CDR2 YYREEE (reference sequence). CDR3 length: 15 amino acids.

V usage is TRBV5-1 and J usage is TRBJ2-5; 9 nucleotides agree with TRBD1. The J call is uncertain, as TRBJ2-7 better fits the DNA end. CDR1 and CDR2 from the germline V gene are SGHRS and YFSETQ. This CDR3 region has 15 residues. CDR3 in DNA: TGCGCCAGCAGCTTAACGGGACAGGGAGGGGACGAGCAGTACTTC. Translating it yields CASSLTGQGGDEQYF.

The genes are TRBV30 and TRBJ2-6, with D uncertain. CDR1 and CDR2 (germline): GTSNPN, SVGIG (reference sequence). Trimming shortened V by 0 bases and J by 0 bases, and 6 bases separated the two germline ends. The CDR3 sequence is 15 residues long. In nucleotides, the CDR3 is TGTGCCTGGAGTGTAAGAGACTCTGGGGCCAACGTCCTGACTTTC. It yields the protein CAWSVRDSGANVLTF. The full variable domain, rest sourced from reference TRBV30 and TRBJ2-6, is SQTIHQWPATLVQPVGSPLSLECTVEGTSNPNLYWYRQAAGRGLQLLFYSVGIGQISSEVPQNLSASRPQDRQFILSSKKLLLSDSGFYLCAWSVRDSGANVLTFGAGSRLTVL.

V usage is TRBV4-2 and J usage is TRBJ1-6; 9 bases map to TRBD1. CDR3 length: 17 residues. The J segment lost 4 bases and the V segment lost 1 base, leaving 5 bases of the junction unmatched. The germline V gene encodes CDR1 LGHNA and CDR2 YNFKEQ. CDR3 bases: TGTGCCAGCAGCCAAGTAAAAGGGACAGGGTATAATTCACCCCTCCACTTT. Protein: CASSQVKGTGYNSPLHF.

The chain couples TRBV5-4 to TRBJ2-1, with 7 bases matching TRBD1. This CDR3 spans 14 amino acids. Germline-derived CDR1 and CDR2 are SGHNT and YYREEE (reference sequence). V lost 5 bases to trimming and J lost 8 bases; unmatched junction nucleotides: 10. The CDR3, as DNA: TGTGCCAGCAGTCGGGACAGTGTGGCGGATGAGCAGTTCTTC. It translates to CASSRDSVADEQFF.

This clone came up a few times. The chain has TRBV2 and TRBJ1-2, with D perhaps TRBD1 (6 bases). Germline-derived CDR1 and CDR2 are SNHLY and FYNNEI. The CDR3 contains 15 residues. Trimming stripped 4 bases from V and 6 bases from J, with 18 bases between. This CDR3 is CASSVGPGDTNGYTF. CDR3 DNA sequence: TGTGCCAGCAGTGTCGGACCAGGGGACACCAATGGCTACACCTTC.

The sample holds a few counts of this clone. V is TRBV10-3 and J is TRBJ2-1; unclear D gene. This CDR3 spans 12 amino acids. Germline V gene lookup returns CDR1 ENHRY and CDR2 SYGVKD. Between the trimmed V and J ends, which lost 0 bases and 10 bases, there was a span of 7 bases. The CDR3 DNA follows: TGTGCCATCAGTGAGTCTGGCAGAGAGCAGTTCTTC. Protein product: CAISESGREQFF.

V usage is TRBV5-1 and J usage is TRBJ2-7, with 7 bases that match TRBD2. CDR3 length: 17 residues. Unmatched junction bases numbered 18, after V lost 4 bases and J lost 5 bases. Germline assignment: CDR1 SGHRS and CDR2 YFSETQ. CDR3 protein: CASSQTFLAGVSDEQYF. CDR3 sequence (DNA): TGCGCCAGCAGCCAGACCTTTTTGGCGGGAGTTTCTGACGAGCAGTACTTC.

The genes are TRBV21-1 and TRBJ2-7; TRBD1, the table's D call, lacks a check against the DNA. TRBV21-1 is a pseudogene segment. This CDR3 is 14 amino acids long. The CDR3 is CASRPSDSSYEQYF. For the CDR3, the DNA is TGTGCCAGCAGACCGTCGGACAGCTCCTACGAGCAGTACTTC.

This clone occurred a few times. This chain joins TRBV11-2 and TRBJ1-1, with a tentative D call TRBD1 (5 bases). Germline values: CDR1 SGHAT, CDR2 FQNNGV. The CDR3 runs 15 residues. V lost 1 base and J 2 bases, leaving 11 bases between the germline ends. CDR3 DNA sequence: TGTGCCAGCAGCTTAGTGAAACAGGCTAACACTGAAGCTTTCTTT. This encodes CASSLVKQANTEAFF.

The rearrangement links TRBV2 to TRBJ1-2; 10 bases align to TRBD1. The CDR3 sequence is 15 residues long. After removal of 6 bases from V and 0 bases from J, the junction contained 4 bases not matched to a gene. CDR1 is SNHLY and CDR2 is FYNNEI in the germline V gene. In DNA form, the CDR3 reads TGTGCCAGCAGGGACAGGGGGTGGGCTAACTATGGCTACACCTTC. It translates to CASRDRGWANYGYTF.

This clone occurred once. The chain couples TRBV9 to TRBJ2-1; TRBD1 matches 7 bases. This CDR3 is 15 amino acids long. Germline assignment: CDR1 SGDLS and CDR2 YYNGEE. The trim removed 4 bases at V and 4 bases at J, leaving 8 bases unmatched. CDR3 DNA sequence: TGTGCCAGCAGCTCCGATCGGACAGGTTACAATGAGCAGTTCTTC. Translated, it gives CASSSDRTGYNEQFF. The whole variable domain, filled in from reference TRBV9 and TRBJ2-1, reads DSGVTQTPKHLITATGQRVTLRCSPRSGDLSVYWYQQSLDQGLQFLIQYYNGEERAKGNILERFSAQQFPDLHSELNLSSLELGDSALYFCASSSDRTGYNEQFFGPGTRLTVL.

J is TRBJ1-1 and V is TRBV6-1; D remains unclear. The ends were cut back, 6 bases at V and 3 bases at J, with 17 bases in the middle. In germline, CDR1 is MNHNS, CDR2 SASEGT. CDR3 length equals 15 residues. The CDR3, as DNA: TGTGCCAGCAGCTTTTTTGTAACTAAGGACACTGAAGCTTTCTTT. Translating it yields CASSFFVTKDTEAFF.

The V gene is TRBV5-1, the J gene TRBJ1-2; tentatively, D is TRBD1 (6 bases). This CDR3 spans 14 amino acids. Germline CDR1 SGHRS, CDR2 YFSETQ. The V end lost 0 bases, the J end lost 11 bases, and 17 bases lay between the germline ends. This CDR3 is CASSLDGTGPGYTF. In nucleotides, the CDR3 is TGCGCCAGCAGCTTGGACGGTACAGGGCCGGGTTACACCTTC.

The table lists this clone with a few counts. The V gene is TRBV5-1, the J gene TRBJ2-7; TRBD1 agrees at 9 bases. V gave up 4 bases and J gave up 7 bases; unmatched junction bases: 6. The CDR3 has 13 residues. Per the germline V gene, CDR1 is SGHRS and CDR2 is YFSETQ. This CDR3 is CASSRGTGREQYF. The CDR3 region has the DNA TGCGCCAGCAGCCGCGGGACAGGGCGTGAGCAGTACTTC.

This clone was recorded a few times. This chain links TRBV7-8 with TRBJ1-4, with 10 bases that match TRBD1. V dropped 4 bases and J dropped 6; count of bases not matched to a gene: 2. The length of the CDR3 is 14 residues. Germline V lookup: CDR1 SGHVS, CDR2 FQNEAQ. The CDR3 protein is CASSSDRGHEKLFF. The CDR3 nucleotides are TGTGCCAGCAGCTCCGACAGGGGGCATGAAAAACTGTTTTTT.

This clone has a single count. The gene calls are TRBV2 and TRBJ2-3; D remains ambiguous. From germline, CDR1 is SNHLY and CDR2 FYNNEI. The CDR3 consists of 10 residues. V dropped 7 bases and J dropped 5 bases, with 4 bases sitting between them. DNA of the CDR3: TGTGCCAGCAATAAAGATACGCAGTATTTT. Protein sequence: CASNKDTQYF.